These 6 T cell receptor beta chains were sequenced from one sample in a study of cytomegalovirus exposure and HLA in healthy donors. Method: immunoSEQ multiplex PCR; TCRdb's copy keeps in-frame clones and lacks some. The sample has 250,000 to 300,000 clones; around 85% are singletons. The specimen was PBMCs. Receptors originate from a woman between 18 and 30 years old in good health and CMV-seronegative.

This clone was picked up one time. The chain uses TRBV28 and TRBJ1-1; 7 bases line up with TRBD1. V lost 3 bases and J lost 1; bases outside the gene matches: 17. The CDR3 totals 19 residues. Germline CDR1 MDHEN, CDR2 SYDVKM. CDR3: CASSLGYRNRGSRNTEAFF. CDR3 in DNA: TGTGCCAGCAGTTTGGGCTATCGGAACAGGGGAAGTAGGAACACTGAAGCTTTCTTT. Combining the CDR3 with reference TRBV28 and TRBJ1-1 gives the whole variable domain DVKVTQSSRYLVKRTGEKVFLECVQDMDHENMFWYRQDPGLGLRLIYFSYDVKMKEKGDIPEGYSVSREKKERFSLILESASTNQTSMYLCASSLGYRNRGSRNTEAFFGQGTRLTVV.

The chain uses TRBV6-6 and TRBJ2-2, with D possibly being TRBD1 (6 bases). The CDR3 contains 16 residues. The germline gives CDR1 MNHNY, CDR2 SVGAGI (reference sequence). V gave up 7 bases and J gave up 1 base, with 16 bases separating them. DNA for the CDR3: TGTGCCAGCACCACAGGGCGGATCCAGAACACCGGGGAGCTGTTTTTT. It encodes CASTTGRIQNTGELFF.

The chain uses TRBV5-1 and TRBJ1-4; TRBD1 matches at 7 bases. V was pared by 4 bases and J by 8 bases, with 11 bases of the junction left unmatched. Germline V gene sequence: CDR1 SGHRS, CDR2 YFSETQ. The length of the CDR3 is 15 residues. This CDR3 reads CASSLGQVQGEKLFF. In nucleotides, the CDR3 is TGCGCCAGCAGCCTAGGACAGGTCCAGGGGGAAAAACTGTTTTTT.

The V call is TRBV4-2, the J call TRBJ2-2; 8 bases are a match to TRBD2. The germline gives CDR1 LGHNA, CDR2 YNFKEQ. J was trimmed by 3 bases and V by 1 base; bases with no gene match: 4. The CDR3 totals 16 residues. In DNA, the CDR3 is TGTGCCAGCAGCCAAGCCGCGGGGGGCCACACCGGGGAGCTGTTTTTT. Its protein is CASSQAAGGHTGELFF.

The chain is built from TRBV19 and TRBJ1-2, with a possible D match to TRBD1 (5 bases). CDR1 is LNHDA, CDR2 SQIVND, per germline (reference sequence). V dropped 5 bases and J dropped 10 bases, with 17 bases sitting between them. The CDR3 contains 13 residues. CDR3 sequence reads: CASSPGGKRDYTF. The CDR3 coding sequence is TGTGCCAGTAGTCCTGGGGGGAAGAGGGACTACACCTTC.

CDR3 loop: CAWSSGSGNQPQHF. As DNA, the CDR3 is TGTGCCTGGAGCTCGGGGTCGGGCAATCAGCCCCAGCATTTT. The chain links TRBV30 to TRBJ1-5; D is undetermined. Per germline, CDR1 GTSNPN and CDR2 SVGIG (reference sequence). The CDR3 is made up of 14 amino acids. Trimming pared 3 bases from V and 2 bases from J, leaving 11 bases between. The full variable domain, completed using reference TRBV30 and TRBJ1-5, is SQTIHQWPATLVQPVGSPLSLECTVEGTSNPNLYWYRQAAGRGLQLLFYSVGIGQISSEVPQNLSASRPQDRQFILSSKKLLLSDSGFYLCAWSSGSGNQPQHFGDGTRLSIL.